The present entry profiles one TCR beta chain with its context. The CDR3 length is 15 residues. Germline V gives CDR1 SGHDN, CDR2 FVKESK. V gave up 4 bases and J gave up 3 bases; unmatched junction bases: 6. This sample was taken from a study of blood T cell repertoires in COVID-19. The wider study: Samples came from the United States, Italy and Spain, spanning acute and convalescent COVID-19. T cells, B-cell-depleted T cells, or PBMCs provided the cDNA or gDNA that served as material.

Sequencing used immunoSEQ multiplex PCR; TCRdb keeps in-frame clones, though not all of them. The sample includes under 100,000 clones, around four fifths seen only once; the top ten take more than 15%. The sample taken for sequencing was peripheral blood. J is TRBJ2-3 and V is TRBV14; 8 bases align to TRBD1. This TCR was recovered from an elderly man with active or convalescent COVID-19. The CDR3 reads CASSRRTGFTDTQYF. The CDR3 coding sequence is TGTGCCAGCAGCCGGCGGACAGGGTTTACAGATACGCAGTATTTT.